The T cell receptor (beta chain) under discussion was sequenced for a study of molecular identifiers for immune sequencing clone quantification (dated by TCRdb to the late 2010s). Some background on the complete study: For a replicate experiment, RNA from roughly 20,000 or 100,000 naive CD8 T cells was divided into five aliquots, and four of the five aliquots were sequenced. CD8 T cells were used in a methods study to benchmark molecular-identifier clustering-based TCR repertoire sequencing (MIDCIRS) and TCR RNA copy counting. Paper-wide results and their limitations: Highly expanded clone sizes could be underestimated because identical TCR molecules may share a barcode. The naive libraries included spiked-in Jurkat TCR RNA (roughly 11 copies' worth), and this RNA is not part of the donor repertoire. Clones above 20 RNA copies held over 99% of molecules in CMV-specific effector cells but under 1% in naive cells. When barcode sub-clustering was not used, chimeric consensus sequences inflated TCR diversity, with chimeras reaching as high as 47%. About 3 recovered TCR RNA copies per cell were obtained by modeling, versus around 9.8 by digital PCR, implying a capture efficiency of 25% to 35%. Even against a background of about a million naive CD8 T cells, spiked-in Jurkat TCR RNA amounting to a single cell's worth was reported to be detectable.

CDR1 and CDR2 are drawn from the germline V gene (reference sequence): LGHDT, YNNKEL. Trimming at the junction amounts to 4 bases on V and 3 bases on J, and the germline ends lie 16 bases apart. The CDR3 contains 15 residues, cysteine and phenylalanine counted. Here the CDR3 DNA is all that survives: 45 bases in frame from base 1. Libraries of naive CD8 T cells were generated from about 21,000 to 970,000 sorted cells, with 10%, 30% or 50% of the purified RNA used. Naive CD8 T cells, defined as CD8+CD4-CCR7+CD45RA+, were FACS-sorted into RLT Plus buffer on a BD FACSAria II. To test detection sensitivity, Jurkat RNA equal to around 11 TCR copies was added to samples of roughly 17,000-1,100,000 naive CD8 T cells. CD8 T cells were enriched with RosetteSep CD8+ T Cell Enrichment Cocktail and Ficoll-Paque, followed by ACK red cell lysis. Of note for this clonotype: The specificity of this receptor is unknown. Within one base of it there is no much larger clone, and no base qualities were kept.

Library creation used PCR. The sample was run on a NextSeq 500. Preparation of bulk TCR libraries followed a previously described approach, with the TCR primers listed in Table S5. Purification of total RNA was performed with the Qiagen AllPrep DNA/RNA kit. Before any analysis, reads coming from multiple sequencing runs of the same library were combined into one pool. Per the source publication's procedure: Reads were retained only if their TCR constant sequence matched exactly, and those retained reads were trimmed to 150 nt and grouped according to their 12-nt molecular barcodes. Reads inside each barcode group were sub-clustered using a 15% Levenshtein threshold, and a quality-weighted consensus sequence was constructed for each RNA molecule. Non-functional sequences were excluded, and lower-count sequences lying one edit away from another sequence were also excluded. Barcode sub-clusters with fewer than 20% of the maximum read count were removed, based on fitting two negative binomial distributions. TCRdb reran the public reads through fastp at Q25 and MiXCR, keeping productive beta chains. Identical CDR3 proteins give one entry, which carries the most common genes and DNA. TCRdb's processing, not the authors' own work, is the source of the V and J calls. This sample holds some 590,000 distinct CDR3 sequences; over 25% were observed only once. The top ten clonotypes cover about 0.84% of the sample.

This receptor chain uses TRBV3-1 and TRBJ2-7; TRBD2 could be the D gene, as 5 bases match. The receptor comes from a human donor in good health. Some libraries in this study had Jurkat cell RNA spiked in. Sample: naive CD8+ T cells from blood, with Jurkat cell RNA spiked in. This specimen's cell subset or site label, interpreted: FACS-sorted CD8+CD4-CCR7+CD45RA+ naive T cells. The sequence in DNA is TGTGCCAGCAGCCCCCCGGGCAGGAGGAACTACGAGCAGTACTTC. Translated, it reads CASSPPGRRNYEQYF.